This is a list of T cell receptor beta chains from one sample in a study of blood T cell repertoires in COVID-19. The method was immunoSEQ multiplex PCR; TCRdb's version includes in-frame clones alone and lacks a portion of them. The sample consists of around 450,000 clones, 90% of them appearing once. Specimen: PBMCs or T cells enriched from blood (not recorded which). The receptors were gathered from a man younger than 35 who had recovered from COVID-19. Each CDR3 is given with its conserved first and last residue. The order of the fields is J gene, V gene, clone size, D gene, CDR3 DNA, CDR3 protein. D genes are given only for firm matches. For some rows the clone size is stated as once, few or many, or as a class when expanded; others skip it.

J: TRBJ2-3
V: TRBV7-3
size: .
D: .
DNA: TGTGCCAGCAGCTTAACGTTTCAAGATACGCAGTATTTT
CDR3: CASSLTFQDTQYF

J: TRBJ1-4
V: TRBV28
size: .
D: .
DNA: TGTGCCAGCAGTCGAGGGGGAACAACTAATGAAAAACTGTTTTTT
CDR3: CASSRGGTTNEKLFF

J: TRBJ1-6
V: TRBV2
size: .
D: .
DNA: TGTGCCAGCAGTGCTAGTGTAAATTCACCCCTCCACTTT
CDR3: CASSASVNSPLHF

J: TRBJ1-2
V: TRBV2
size: .
D: .
DNA: TGTGCCAGCAGTGAAAACACAGAGACCTATGGCTACACCTTC
CDR3: CASSENTETYGYTF

J: TRBJ2-1
V: TRBV5-4
size: .
D: TRBD1
DNA: TGTGCCAGCAGCTACGACAGGGGGTCTAGAAATTCCTACAATGAGCAGTTCTTC
CDR3: CASSYDRGSRNSYNEQFF

J: TRBJ1-3
V: TRBV15
size: .
D: .
DNA: TGTGCCACCAGCAGAGAATTATTAATCTTTGGAAACACCATATATTTT
CDR3: CATSRELLIFGNTIYF

J: TRBJ1-2
V: TRBV23-1
size: .
D: TRBD1
DNA: TGCGCCAGCAGGACAGGGGCCGTCTATGGCTACACCTTC
CDR3: CASRTGAVYGYTF

J: TRBJ2-7
V: TRBV28
size: .
D: TRBD2
DNA: TGTGCCAGCAGTCCACCCGGGACTAGCGGGTCTCAGCAGTACTTC
CDR3: CASSPPGTSGSQQYF

J: TRBJ2-7
V: TRBV7-3
size: few
D: TRBD1
DNA: TGTGCCAGCAGGGGGACAGGGAGCTCCTACGAGCAGTACTTC
CDR3: CASRGTGSSYEQYF

J: TRBJ2-1
V: TRBV7-3
size: .
D: TRBD2
DNA: TGTGCCAGCAGCTTAGATATCTCAGGGACTAGCAAGTTCTTC
CDR3: CASSLDISGTSKFF

J: TRBJ1-2
V: TRBV5-1
size: few
D: TRBD1
DNA: TGCGCCAGCAGCTCCCTACCGACAGGGTCCGACTATGGCTACACCTTC
CDR3: CASSSLPTGSDYGYTF

J: TRBJ1-6
V: TRBV15
size: once
D: .
DNA: TGTGCCACCAGCAGGGACCGAGGGTCACCCCTCCACTTT
CDR3: CATSRDRGSPLHF

J: TRBJ1-2
V: TRBV30
size: .
D: .
DNA: TGTGCCTGGAGTGTCCAACTCAGGGGCATTCCCTATGGCTACACCTTC
CDR3: CAWSVQLRGIPYGYTF

J: TRBJ2-1
V: TRBV12-3/TRBV12-4
size: .
D: TRBD2
DNA: TGTGCGTGTGCGGGGGGGCAATACAATGAGCAGTTCTTC
CDR3: CACAGGQYNEQFF

J: TRBJ1-2
V: TRBV5-1
size: .
D: TRBD1
DNA: TGCGCCAGCAGCTTCACAGGGGTGGGGAATGGCTACACCTTC
CDR3: CASSFTGVGNGYTF

J: TRBJ1-1
V: TRBV2
size: .
D: .
DNA: TGTGCCAGCAGGACCCAGGGTGAAGCTTTCTTT
CDR3: CASRTQGEAFF

J: TRBJ1-6
V: TRBV5-6
size: .
D: .
DNA: TGTGCCAGCAGCTTGGCTACGGGGAATTCACCCCTCCACTTT
CDR3: CASSLATGNSPLHF

J: TRBJ1-5
V: TRBV12-3/TRBV12-4
size: .
D: .
DNA: TGTGCCAGCAGTTTAGACAGCCAGCCCCAGCATTTT
CDR3: CASSLDSQPQHF

J: TRBJ1-1
V: TRBV10-1
size: .
D: .
DNA: TGCGCCAGCAGTGTAACGAGGAACACTGAAGCTTTCTTT
CDR3: CASSVTRNTEAFF

J: TRBJ1-1
V: TRBV7-3
size: once
D: .
DNA: TGTGCCAGCAGCTTAACTACAGGGCTGAACACTGAAGCTTTCTTT
CDR3: CASSLTTGLNTEAFF

J: TRBJ1-5
V: TRBV7-2
size: .
D: .
DNA: TGTGCCAGCAGCTCAGGGTTTAGCAATCAGCCCCAGCATTTT
CDR3: CASSSGFSNQPQHF

J: TRBJ1-1
V: TRBV6-5
size: .
D: TRBD1
DNA: TGTGCCAGCACCCCGACAGGGGGGGGAGAAGCTTTCTTT
CDR3: CASTPTGGGEAFF

J: TRBJ2-7
V: TRBV3-1/TRBV3-2
size: .
D: .
DNA: TGTGCCAGCAGCCAACTTGGCGGGACCTACGAGCAGTACTTC
CDR3: CASSQLGGTYEQYF

J: TRBJ1-3
V: TRBV5-6
size: once
D: TRBD1
DNA: TGTGCCAGCAGCTTGGGGACAGGGGGCTCTGGAAACACCATATATTTT
CDR3: CASSLGTGGSGNTIYF

J: TRBJ1-1
V: TRBV5-1
size: .
D: TRBD1
DNA: TGCGCCAGCAGCTTGGAGGGGGCCCACACTGAAGCTTTCTTT
CDR3: CASSLEGAHTEAFF

J: TRBJ2-1
V: TRBV23-1
size: once
D: TRBD1
DNA: TGCGCCAGCAGTCGCGCCGGGACAGGTGCCGTCAATGAGCAGTTCTTC
CDR3: CASSRAGTGAVNEQFF

J: TRBJ2-1
V: TRBV7-3
size: .
D: .
DNA: TGTGCCAGCAGCTTAGGGACAAGCGAGCAGTTCTTC
CDR3: CASSLGTSEQFF

J: TRBJ1-1
V: TRBV10-1
size: once
D: TRBD1
DNA: TGCGCCAGCAGCCTGACAGGGGGCGGCACTGAAGCTTTCTTT
CDR3: CASSLTGGGTEAFF

J: TRBJ1-2
V: TRBV9
size: .
D: TRBD1
DNA: TGTGCCAGCAGCACCGGACAGGGAGTGGACTATGGCTACACCTTC
CDR3: CASSTGQGVDYGYTF

J: TRBJ2-5
V: TRBV11-3
size: .
D: .
DNA: TGTGCCAGCAGCTTAACTCCGGGACTCCAGACGGAGACCCAGTACTTC
CDR3: CASSLTPGLQTETQYF

J: TRBJ2-1
V: TRBV14
size: .
D: TRBD2
DNA: TGTGCCAGCAGCCAAGATTTAGGTCTCGGGAGGGAAGAGCAGTTCTTC
CDR3: CASSQDLGLGREEQFF

J: TRBJ1-1
V: TRBV6-5
size: .
D: TRBD1
DNA: TGTGCCAGCAGTTCTAACAGGGGGCTAAACACTGAAGCTTTCTTT
CDR3: CASSSNRGLNTEAFF

J: TRBJ2-1
V: TRBV3-1/TRBV3-2
size: .
D: TRBD2
DNA: TGTGCCAGCAGCCAAGATTTAAGGGCGGGAGCACGACTGGATGAGCAGTTCTTC
CDR3: CASSQDLRAGARLDEQFF

J: TRBJ2-2
V: TRBV7-8
size: .
D: .
DNA: TGTGCCAGCAGCTCCCCGCGGGACCCGACGAACACCGGGGAGCTGTTTTTT
CDR3: CASSSPRDPTNTGELFF

J: TRBJ1-6
V: TRBV3-1/TRBV3-2
size: .
D: TRBD1
DNA: TGTGCCAGCAGCCAGGCCGGGACAGGGAATAATTCACCCCTCCACTTT
CDR3: CASSQAGTGNNSPLHF

J: TRBJ1-1
V: TRBV2
size: .
D: .
DNA: TGTGCCAGCAGTCCTCAAAGGAACAGCATGAACACTGAAGCTTTCTTT
CDR3: CASSPQRNSMNTEAFF

J: TRBJ2-2
V: TRBV11-2
size: .
D: .
DNA: TGTGCCAGCAGCTTAGTACGGTCACCCGGGGAGCTGTTTTTT
CDR3: CASSLVRSPGELFF

J: TRBJ2-1
V: TRBV9
size: .
D: TRBD1
DNA: TGTGCCAGCAGCGTGGCCCCCCCGGGACAGGGTTTCAATGAGCAGTTCTTC
CDR3: CASSVAPPGQGFNEQFF

J: TRBJ2-7
V: TRBV11-3
size: .
D: .
DNA: TGTGCCAGCAGCTTAGTTGGCAACTCCTACGAGCAGTACTTC
CDR3: CASSLVGNSYEQYF

J: TRBJ2-5
V: TRBV7-2
size: once
D: .
DNA: TGTGCCAGCAGCTCTATTTCACTCGGGGGAGAGACCCAGTACTTC
CDR3: CASSSISLGGETQYF

J: TRBJ1-6
V: TRBV21-1
size: .
D: .
DNA: TGTGCCAGCAGCAAAAAAACCCTGAGAGGGAGAAAGGCCCCCTATAATTCACCCCTCCACTTT
CDR3: CASSKKTLRGRKAPYNSPLHF

J: TRBJ2-3
V: TRBV19
size: .
D: .
DNA: TGTGCCAGTAGCCGCGGGGTGGGCACAGATACGCAGTATTTT
CDR3: CASSRGVGTDTQYF

J: TRBJ1-2
V: TRBV5-4
size: .
D: .
DNA: TGTGCCAGCAGCAGCCCGGACAGCAGCTATGGCTACACCTTC
CDR3: CASSSPDSSYGYTF

J: TRBJ1-5
V: TRBV18
size: .
D: .
DNA: TGTGCCAGCTCACCACCAAGCGTAGGAGTTGGCAATCAGCCCCAGCATTTT
CDR3: CASSPPSVGVGNQPQHF

J: TRBJ1-6
V: TRBV3-1/TRBV3-2
size: .
D: TRBD1
DNA: TGTGCCACCGGGACAGGAAATTCACCCCTCCACTTT
CDR3: CATGTGNSPLHF

J: TRBJ2-7
V: TRBV5-1
size: .
D: TRBD2
DNA: TGCGCCAGCAGCTTGGTGGGGACTAGCGACTACGAGCAGTACTTC
CDR3: CASSLVGTSDYEQYF

J: TRBJ2-3
V: TRBV10-3
size: once
D: TRBD2
DNA: TGTGCCATCGCGGCTCTAGCGGGAGGCACAGATACGCAGTATTTT
CDR3: CAIAALAGGTDTQYF

J: TRBJ1-2
V: TRBV19
size: once
D: TRBD1
DNA: TGTGCCAGTAGCCCGGGACAGTACTATGGCTACACCTTC
CDR3: CASSPGQYYGYTF

J: TRBJ1-1
V: TRBV2
size: .
D: .
DNA: TGTGCCAGCAGTGCAGGGGCTAGCACTGAAGCTTTCTTT
CDR3: CASSAGASTEAFF

J: TRBJ2-5
V: TRBV7-9
size: .
D: TRBD1
DNA: TGTGCCAGCAGCCCGTTTTCGACAGGGGGCCAAGAGACCCAGTACTTC
CDR3: CASSPFSTGGQETQYF

J: TRBJ2-7
V: TRBV5-1
size: .
D: .
DNA: TGCGCCAGCAGCGTGGGTGTTCCTTCCTACGAGCAGTACTTC
CDR3: CASSVGVPSYEQYF

J: TRBJ1-2
V: TRBV3-1/TRBV3-2
size: .
D: TRBD1
DNA: TGTGCCAGCAGCCGGAGGGACAGCGGCTACACCTTC
CDR3: CASSRRDSGYTF

J: TRBJ2-7
V: TRBV29-1
size: .
D: TRBD2
DNA: TGCAGCGTTGTACGCGGGAGCGTCTACGAGCAGTACTTC
CDR3: CSVVRGSVYEQYF

J: TRBJ1-3
V: TRBV6-5
size: .
D: TRBD1
DNA: TGTGCCAGCAGTTACTCCCAGGGGGTGAACACCATATATTTT
CDR3: CASSYSQGVNTIYF

J: TRBJ2-4
V: TRBV19
size: .
D: .
DNA: TGTGCCAGTAGTATGAGGCGCCCTGAGGCCAAAAACATTCAGTACTTC
CDR3: CASSMRRPEAKNIQYF

J: TRBJ1-2
V: TRBV4-1
size: .
D: TRBD1
DNA: TGCGCCAGCAGCCCCGAAAACAGGGGGCCCTACTATGGCTACACCTTC
CDR3: CASSPENRGPYYGYTF

J: TRBJ2-5
V: TRBV9
size: .
D: .
DNA: TGTGCCAGCAGTCGGGAGACGGACGAGACCCAGTACTTC
CDR3: CASSRETDETQYF

J: TRBJ1-6
V: TRBV27
size: .
D: .
DNA: TGTGCCAGCAATAGGGGTGGGTTTGGACCCCTCCACTTT
CDR3: CASNRGGFGPLHF

J: TRBJ2-7
V: TRBV15
size: .
D: .
DNA: TGTGCCACCAGCAGGGGCCCCGGGAGTGGGCAGTACTTC
CDR3: CATSRGPGSGQYF

J: TRBJ2-5
V: TRBV28
size: .
D: TRBD1
DNA: TGTGCCAGCTCGCCCCGGGACAGGGGCCTGGAGACCCAGTACTTC
CDR3: CASSPRDRGLETQYF